The next 24 T cell receptor beta chains were all read from a single sample in a study of Ad26.COV2.S vaccination and SARS-CoV-2 variants. This sample's treatment: some 19 received Ad26.COV2.S at low or high dose, single or two shots; about 5 received placebo; per-sample allocation not given. Repertoires come from day 63 after the first vaccine or placebo injection. Repertoires were generated with immunoSEQ multiplex PCR, while TCRdb's copy carries only in-frame clones and drops some. The sample carries some 320,000 clones, about 86% recorded once. The material sequenced was peripheral blood, taken in a trial of Ad26.COV2.S vaccine versus placebo. These receptors were taken from a person aged 18-60 years who received the Ad26.COV2.S COVID-19 vaccine or a placebo.

This sequence joins TRBV11-3 and TRBJ2-7, with 10 bases that match TRBD1. Germline V lookup: CDR1 SGHNT, CDR2 YENEEA. The V and J ends lost 1 base and 6 bases, in that order; junction bases with no gene match: 6. The CDR3 spans 15 residues. The DNA for the CDR3 is TGTGCCAGCAGCTTAGGGGTCGGACAGGGGGGCGAGCAGTACTTC. This translates into CASSLGVGQGGEQYF. Supplemented by reference TRBV11-3 and TRBJ2-7, the full variable domain reads EAGVVQSPRYKIIEKKQPVAFWCNPISGHNTLYWYLQNLGQGPELLIRYENEEAVDDSQLPKDRFSAERLKGVDSTLKIQPAELGDSAVYLCASSLGVGQGGEQYFGPGTRLTVT.

The rearrangement links TRBV7-9 to TRBJ1-1, with TRBD1 identical over 9 bases. The J segment lost 2 bases and the V segment lost 5 bases, leaving 12 bases of the junction unmatched. CDR3 length equals 17 residues. CDR1 is SEHNR and CDR2 is FQNEAQ in the germline V gene (reference sequence). The CDR3 reads CASSHTGGAGTNTEAFF. The CDR3 DNA sequence: TGTGCCAGCAGCCACACAGGGGGCGCAGGAACCAACACTGAAGCTTTCTTT.

The chain has TRBV30 and TRBJ1-4, with a tentative D call TRBD1 (5 bases). This CDR3 comprises 14 residues. With 0 bases removed from V and 7 bases from J, the gap between germline ends came to 12 bases. CDR1 is GTSNPN, CDR2 SVGIG, per germline (reference sequence). This CDR3 reads CAWSVLGRGEKLFF. The CDR3 DNA is TGTGCCTGGAGTGTCTTGGGTAGGGGTGAAAAACTGTTTTTT.

The rearrangement links TRBV6-5 to TRBJ2-5; the match to TRBD1 covers 7 bases. The CDR3 is made up of 14 amino acids. Germline CDR1 and CDR2: MNHEY and SVGAGI. V shed 4 bases and J 4 bases; nucleotides not matched to a gene: 6. For the CDR3, the DNA is TGTGCCAGCAGTTCCGGACAGGTGGGAGAGACCCAGTACTTC. Residues: CASSSGQVGETQYF.

This clone was seen a handful of times. The rearrangement joins TRBV19 to TRBJ1-4; possible D gene TRBD1, 5 bases. Trimming pared 3 bases from V and 8 bases from J, leaving 13 bases between. The CDR3 length is 14 residues. CDR1 is LNHDA and CDR2 is SQIVND in the germline V gene (reference sequence). For the CDR3, the DNA is TGTGCCAGTAGTATCAGCAGGGTAGGAGAAAAACTGTTTTTT. It specifies CASSISRVGEKLFF.

This chain uses TRBV27 with TRBJ1-2, with D possibly being TRBD1 (5 bases). Trimming took 5 bases from V and 6 from J, leaving 25 bases between them. This CDR3 region has 17 residues. Germline CDR1 reads MNHEY; CDR2 reads SMNVEV (reference sequence). The CDR3 loop is CASSPPLGRGRTDGYTF. CDR3 bases: TGTGCCAGCAGTCCCCCCCTGGGCCGGGGGAGGACTGATGGCTACACCTTC.

This chain connects TRBV29-1 to TRBJ1-4, with 10 bases that match TRBD1. The germline gives CDR1 SQVTM, CDR2 ANQGSEA. After removal of 6 bases from V and 8 bases from J, the junction contained 9 bases not matched to a gene. This CDR3 is built from 14 residues. CDR3 protein: CSVARDRGVEKLFF. The CDR3 DNA follows: TGCAGCGTCGCCAGGGACAGGGGTGTAGAAAAACTGTTTTTT.

This sequence joins TRBV2 and TRBJ2-3, with D uncertain. Germline V gene data show CDR1 as SNHLY and CDR2 as FYNNEI. Between the trimmed V and J ends, which lost 3 bases and 5 bases, there was a span of 18 bases. CDR3 length: 16 amino acids. CDR3 amino acids: CASSEMWPPDGDTQYF. The CDR3, as DNA: TGTGCCAGCAGTGAGATGTGGCCCCCCGACGGAGATACGCAGTATTTT.

V usage is TRBV5-5 and J usage is TRBJ2-3; 7 nucleotides line up with TRBD1. The CDR3 sequence is 15 residues long. From germline, CDR1 is SGHKS and CDR2 YYEKEE (reference sequence). Germline trimming cut 3 bases from V and 3 bases from J; bases unmatched to any gene: 7. The CDR3 DNA reads as TGTGCCAGCAGCTCAAGACAGGGCGGGACAGATACGCAGTATTTT. This codes for CASSSRQGGTDTQYF.

J is TRBJ1-2 and V is TRBV29-1; D ambiguous. Trimming shortened V by 7 bases and J by 0 bases, and 9 bases separated the two germline ends. The germline gives CDR1 SQVTM, CDR2 ANQGSEA. The CDR3 extends over 12 amino acids. The CDR3 DNA reads TGCAGCGCCCGCATGACTAACTATGGCTACACCTTC. This codes for CSARMTNYGYTF.

The chain links TRBV6-1 to TRBJ1-2, with 7 bases fitting TRBD1. The germline V gene encodes CDR1 MNHNS and CDR2 SASEGT. V dropped 0 bases and J dropped 5; count of bases not matched to a gene: 6. The CDR3 totals 15 residues. The CDR3 DNA follows: TGTGCCAGCAGTGAAGCCCCGACAGGGAGTTATGGCTACACCTTC. This sequence encodes CASSEAPTGSYGYTF.

This rearrangement joins TRBV4-3 to TRBJ2-7; no clear D. Trimming took off 4 bases at V and 0 bases at J, with 19 bases between the two ends. The CDR3 extends over 17 amino acids. Per germline, CDR1 LGHNA and CDR2 YSLEER. For the CDR3, the DNA is TGCGCCAGCAGCCTCGACCTCATCCTGACGGGCTCCTACGAGCAGTACTTC. Encoded protein: CASSLDLILTGSYEQYF.

The chain joins TRBV13 to TRBJ1-3, with unresolved D. The ends were cut back, 3 bases at V and 2 bases at J, with 2 bases in the middle. CDR3 length equals 12 residues. The germline V gene encodes CDR1 PRHDT and CDR2 FYEKMQ (reference sequence). The CDR3 region is CASSFTGNTIYF. The CDR3, as DNA: TGTGCCAGCAGCTTTACTGGAAACACCATATATTTT.

This clone has only one observation. This rearrangement joins TRBV4-1 to TRBJ1-6; D gene ambiguous. V lost 0 bases and J lost 10, with 16 bases in between. CDR1 and CDR2 from the germline V gene are MGHRA and YSYEKL. The CDR3 runs to 16 residues. The CDR3 protein is CASSQEPTARISPLHF. Here the CDR3 DNA reads TGCGCCAGCAGCCAAGAGCCAACAGCCCGGATATCACCCCTCCACTTT.

The J gene is TRBJ2-7, the V gene TRBV7-2; 11 bases map to TRBD2. CDR1 is SGHTA, CDR2 FQGNSA, per germline. Trimming removed 1 base from V and 5 bases from J; junction bases left unmatched: 4. The CDR3 sequence is 15 residues long. This CDR3 is CASSLDSGGVDEQYF. DNA of the CDR3: TGTGCCAGCAGCTTAGATAGCGGGGGGGTCGACGAGCAGTACTTC.

This chain links TRBV7-8 with TRBJ2-7, with 7 bases fitting TRBD1. With V trimmed by 5 bases and J by 5 bases, 9 bases remained unmatched. The CDR3 runs 14 residues. CDR1 and CDR2 from the germline V gene are SGHVS and FQNEAQ. The CDR3 DNA is TGTGCCAGCAGCATCAAGGGGGCGCAACACGAGCAGTACTTC. Its translation: CASSIKGAQHEQYF.

The V call is TRBV5-1, the J call TRBJ1-3; 10 nucleotides match TRBD1. J gave up 2 bases and V 4 bases, and 12 bases lay outside the gene matches. This CDR3 is 18 amino acids long. CDR1 is SGHRS, CDR2 YFSETQ, per germline. The CDR3 DNA reads as TGCGCCAGCAGCCTCGGACAGGGGGAGCTGAGCGCTGGAAACACCATATATTTT. Its translation is CASSLGQGELSAGNTIYF.

In this sample, this clone turned up once. This chain uses TRBV3-1 (or the pseudogene TRBV3-2) with TRBJ2-5; possibly TRBD2 for D (6 bases). CDR1 and CDR2 from the germline V gene are LGHDT and YNNKEL (reference sequence). The CDR3 covers 14 residues. The V end was cut by 6 bases, the J end by 7 bases, with 18 bases between. DNA for the CDR3: TGTGCCAGCAGGGGCCCTGCTCCGCGGGGGACCCAGTACTTC. The encoded protein is CASRGPAPRGTQYF.

The V gene is TRBV7-9, the J gene TRBJ2-3, with D unresolved. The V end lost 10 bases, the J end lost 1 base, and 15 bases lay between the germline ends. The CDR3 length is 14 residues. The germline V gene encodes CDR1 SEHNR and CDR2 FQNEAQ (reference sequence). The CDR3 reads CAILEWVGTDTQYF. In nucleotides, the CDR3 is TGTGCCATCCTTGAGTGGGTGGGCACAGATACGCAGTATTTT.

The chain combines TRBV6-5 with TRBJ1-1; the D is unclear. The CDR3 loop spans 16 amino acids. Per the germline V gene, CDR1 is MNHEY and CDR2 is SVGAGI. V was trimmed by 2 bases and J by 5 bases, leaving 18 bases between them. The CDR3 spells CASSYGDPALSTEAFF. In nucleotides, the CDR3 is TGTGCCAGCAGTTACGGTGATCCGGCCTTGAGTACTGAAGCTTTCTTT.

This clone was observed once. This rearrangement joins TRBV9 to TRBJ2-1; perhaps D is TRBD1 or TRBD2 (5 bases each). Germline loops: CDR1 SGDLS, CDR2 YYNGEE. The V gene lost 0 bases and the J gene lost 10 bases, with 20 bases spanning the gap. This CDR3 comprises 16 residues. CDR3 loop: CASSVESSLIRDEQFF. The DNA for the CDR3 is TGTGCCAGCAGCGTAGAATCTAGCCTCATAAGGGACGAGCAGTTCTTC.

The gene calls are TRBV3-1 (or the pseudogene TRBV3-2) and TRBJ2-5, with D possibly matching TRBD2 (7 bases). Trimming took 0 bases from V and 8 from J, leaving 19 bases between them. This CDR3 comprises 16 residues. Germline V CDR1 and CDR2: LGHDT, YNNKEL (reference sequence). This chain's CDR3 is CASSQESQGRGDTQYF. In nucleotides, the CDR3 is TGTGCCAGCAGCCAAGAGAGTCAGGGGAGGGGGGATACCCAGTACTTC.

This clone appeared a single time. The V gene is TRBV3-1 (or the pseudogene TRBV3-2), the J gene TRBJ1-4, with D possibly matching TRBD1 (5 bases). Germline V lookup: CDR1 LGHDT, CDR2 YNNKEL (reference sequence). This CDR3 contains 14 residues. V dropped 4 bases and J dropped 7 bases, with 13 bases sitting between them. The CDR3 DNA reads TGTGCCAGCAGCCCACAAAGGGACGGTGAAAAACTGTTTTTT. Translation gives CASSPQRDGEKLFF.

The genes are TRBV7-2 and TRBJ1-6, with D possibly being TRBD1 (5 bases). Trimming took 2 bases from V and 2 from J, leaving 16 bases between them. Germline CDR1 reads SGHTA; CDR2 reads FQGNSA. The CDR3 is 18 amino acids. The CDR3 is CASSLSGGRRTYNSPLHF. In DNA form, the CDR3 reads TGTGCCAGCAGCTTAAGCGGGGGAAGAAGAACCTATAATTCACCCCTCCACTTT.